The 8 T cell receptor beta chains below all came from one sample that was sequenced in a study of early T cells in non-severe SARS-CoV-2 infection. TCRdb re-analysed the 5' RACE reads in MiXCR, keeping a single row per CDR3 protein. The top ten hold 5.8% of the sample, which has 45,000 to 55,000 distinct CDR3 sequences, approximately 8.1% seen once. Sequences were obtained from whole blood. These receptors were collected from an adult who was a healthcare worker with PCR-confirmed SARS-CoV-2 infection or an uninfected control (not recorded which).

This clonotype has a handful of counts. The chain couples TRBV9 to TRBJ2-1; D unresolved. CDR1 and CDR2 (germline): SGDLS, YYNGEE. The CDR3 is made up of 15 amino acids. V was clipped by 0 bases and J by 2 bases, with 9 bases between them. The CDR3: CASSVVDSPYNEQFF. The DNA of the CDR3 is TGTGCCAGCAGCGTAGTTGACTCCCCCTACAATGAGCAGTTCTTC.

The sample holds many counts of this clonotype. The rearrangement links TRBV6-1 to TRBJ2-1; 11 positions match TRBD2. Germline values: CDR1 MNHNS, CDR2 SASEGT. CDR3 length: 18 residues. The ends lost 5 bases at V and 0 bases at J; junction bases unmatched: 9. The DNA for the CDR3 is TGTGCCAGCAGTAAACTAGCGGGGGCTTTCCTCTCCTACAATGAGCAGTTCTTC. This encodes CASSKLAGAFLSYNEQFF.

This clonotype was counted many times. CDR3 DNA: TGTGCCAGCAGCTTCGGGGCGTCAGAGACCCAGTACTTC. Protein: CASSFGASETQYF. This sequence joins TRBV9 and TRBJ2-5; D possibly matches TRBD1 or TRBD2 (5 bases each). Between the trimmed V and J ends, which lost 4 bases and 4 bases, there was a span of 11 bases. CDR1 and CDR2 (germline): SGDLS, YYNGEE. CDR3 length: 13 amino acids.

This clonotype was seen repeatedly, ten times or more. The rearrangement joins TRBV12-3 or TRBV12-4 to TRBJ2-1; TRBD1 aligns across 9 bases. With 5 bases clipped from V and 4 bases from J, the junction kept 12 bases outside the gene matches. This CDR3 region has 17 residues. DNA of the CDR3: TGTGCCAGCAGTGTAGGGACAGGGAAAATAGGGTACAATGAGCAGTTCTTC. Amino acids: CASSVGTGKIGYNEQFF.

This clonotype was seen only a few times. Compared with germline, one end of the junction differs, possibly owing to a read error. The rearrangement links TRBV7-9 to TRBJ2-3; TRBD2 agrees at 7 bases. Germline V gene sequence: CDR1 SEHNR, CDR2 FQNEAQ (reference sequence). This CDR3 comprises 15 residues. The CDR3 DNA is TGTGCCAGCAGCTCGGGACTAACGGAAACAGATACGCGGTATTTT. Protein sequence: CASSSGLTETDTRYF.

In this sample, this clonotype turned up many times. The chain combines TRBV6-2 or TRBV6-3 with TRBJ1-2; no firm D call. V was shortened by 2 bases and J by 4 bases, with 8 bases between the two germline ends. CDR3 length: 13 residues. The germline gives CDR1 MNHEY, CDR2 SVGEGT. The CDR3 DNA reads TGTGCCAGCAGTTACGGCCGAATCTATGGCTACACCTTC. This gives the protein CASSYGRIYGYTF.

At least ten counts were recorded for this clonotype. The chain uses TRBV12-3 or TRBV12-4 and TRBJ1-1, with a tentative D call TRBD1 (5 bases). The germline V and J ends were trimmed by 4 bases and 0 bases, with 12 bases remaining between them. This CDR3 has 15 amino acids. CDR3: CASSYRREMNTEAFF. The CDR3 DNA is TGTGCCAGCAGTTACCGCAGGGAGATGAACACTGAAGCTTTCTTT.

This clonotype has at least ten counts. The rearrangement uses TRBV6-2 or TRBV6-3 and TRBJ2-7; D may be TRBD1 (6 bases). This CDR3 has 12 amino acids. In germline, CDR1 is MNHEY, CDR2 SVGEGT. Trimming stripped 4 bases from V and 3 bases from J, with 7 bases between. The CDR3 is CASSSGDYEQYF. Written as DNA, the CDR3 is TGTGCCAGCAGTTCAGGGGACTACGAGCAGTACTTC.